Shown below are 15 T cell receptor beta chains from a single sample sequenced in a study of response to subunit inactivated influenza vaccine. Each CDR3 protein gets one entry after TCRdb re-called the RT-PCR reads with MiXCR. The table lists 600,000 to 850,000 distinct CDR3 sequences, 14% of them singletons. The source material was PBMCs from blood, sampled 14 days before vaccination. The receptors originated from a man in his fifties who received an inactivated influenza vaccine.

The chain couples TRBV27 to TRBJ1-2; D gene ambiguous. The CDR3 totals 15 residues. With 7 bases removed from V and 4 bases from J, the gap between germline ends came to 19 bases. CDR1 and CDR2 from the germline V gene are MNHEY and SMNVEV (reference sequence). The CDR3, as DNA: TGTGCCAGCAAAAGACTGGGAGGTGTACCCTATGGCTACACCTTC. It translates to CASKRLGGVPYGYTF.

This clonotype was seen a handful of times. The gene calls are TRBV4-2 and TRBJ1-5; a weak D match, TRBD1 (6 bases). Per the germline V gene, CDR1 is LGHNA and CDR2 is YNFKEQ. The CDR3 totals 15 residues. V lost 0 bases, J lost 6 bases, and 12 bases lay in between. In DNA form, the CDR3 reads TGTGCCAGCAGCCAAGAAGGGGGGGGAGGTCAGCCCCAGCATTTT. It yields the protein CASSQEGGGGQPQHF.

This clonotype has a handful of counts. This chain joins TRBV24-1 and TRBJ2-5; D perhaps matches TRBD2 (6 bases). V was cut by 4 bases and J by 5 bases, with 13 bases left in between. The CDR3 has 14 amino acids. Germline-derived CDR1 and CDR2 are KGHDR and SFDVKD. Here the CDR3 DNA reads TGTGCCACCAGTGACGGTGGTCGGGGGGAGACCCAGTACTTC. Protein product: CATSDGGRGETQYF.

This clonotype was counted only a few times. The chain employs TRBV10-3 and TRBJ1-6, with D hard to call. Trimming left V 0 bases short and J 10 bases short, with 13 bases between. CDR3 length equals 15 residues. The germline V gene encodes CDR1 ENHRY and CDR2 SYGVKD. CDR3 coding DNA: TGTGCCATCAGTGAGTCGACGAGGGTTACCTCACCCCTCCACTTT. Translating it yields CAISESTRVTSPLHF.

This chain connects TRBV7-9 to TRBJ1-5; no definite D call. Germline assignment: CDR1 SEHNR and CDR2 FQNEAQ (reference sequence). The CDR3 spans 13 residues. V was shortened by 5 bases and J by 2 bases, with 7 bases between the two germline ends. Written as DNA, the CDR3 is TGTGCCAGCAGCCCGTCGGGCAATCAGCCCCAGCATTTT. Translating gives CASSPSGNQPQHF.

The chain has TRBV5-1 and TRBJ2-7, with a tentative D call TRBD1 (5 bases). V lost 5 bases and J lost 1, with 16 bases in between. Germline CDR1 SGHRS, CDR2 YFSETQ. This CDR3 is built from 15 residues. Here the CDR3 DNA reads TGCGCCAGCAGACCTAAAGGCACAGGATCCTACGAGCAGTACTTC. Encoded protein: CASRPKGTGSYEQYF.

In its sample, this clonotype was seen many times. V usage is TRBV10-3 and J usage is TRBJ1-2; D perhaps matches TRBD1 (6 bases). Trimming pared 9 bases from V and 0 bases from J, leaving 11 bases between. The CDR3 sequence is 13 residues long. In germline, CDR1 is ENHRY, CDR2 SYGVKD. The CDR3, as DNA: TGTGCCATTTACAGGGATTCTAACTATGGCTACACCTTC. This codes for CAIYRDSNYGYTF.

The chain is built from TRBV20-1 and TRBJ2-7; possible D gene TRBD1, 5 bases. Trimming stripped 1 base from V and 5 bases from J, with 12 bases between. This CDR3 comprises 13 residues. Germline CDR1 and CDR2: DFQATT and SNEGSKA (reference sequence). CDR3 region: CSARGKGVNEQYF. CDR3 bases: TGCAGTGCTAGAGGGAAAGGGGTTAACGAGCAGTACTTC.

This clonotype turned up a few times. V is TRBV14 and J is TRBJ2-1, with D perhaps TRBD1 (6 bases). The germline V gene encodes CDR1 SGHDN and CDR2 FVKESK. With 4 bases removed from V and 1 base from J, the gap between germline ends came to 11 bases. The CDR3 has 15 residues. CDR3 residues: CASSPQQGSYNEQFF. The CDR3 DNA reads as TGTGCCAGCAGCCCCCAGCAGGGGTCCTACAATGAGCAGTTCTTC.

The genes are TRBV7-2 and TRBJ2-1; no firm D call. V was clipped by 0 bases and J by 6 bases, with 12 bases between them. There are 15 residues in the CDR3. Germline V gives CDR1 SGHTA, CDR2 FQGNSA. This CDR3 reads CASSLALGETNEQFF. The DNA for the CDR3 is TGTGCCAGCAGCTTAGCCCTCGGAGAGACCAATGAGCAGTTCTTC.

This clonotype occurred many times. The rearrangement joins TRBV29-1 to TRBJ2-1; the match to TRBD2 covers 15 bases. CDR1 SQVTM and CDR2 ANQGSEA come from the germline V gene. CDR3 length: 19 residues. J was trimmed by 0 bases and V by 1 base; bases with no gene match: 7. The CDR3 loop reads CSVEGTSGGAGSSYNEQFF. The CDR3 DNA reads TGCAGCGTTGAAGGGACTAGCGGGGGGGCAGGGTCCTCCTACAATGAGCAGTTCTTC.

In nucleotides, the CDR3 is TGTGCCAGCAATGACAGGGGTTTAAGCGCAGATACGCAGTATTTT. Translating gives CASNDRGLSADTQYF. This chain connects TRBV6-1 to TRBJ2-3, with 8 bases identical to TRBD1. Trimming at V came to 7 bases and at J to 4 bases, leaving 10 bases not matched to a gene. CDR1 and CDR2 from the germline V gene are MNHNS and SASEGT. The CDR3 spans 15 residues.

In its sample, this clonotype was seen a few times. This chain connects TRBV28 to TRBJ2-1; 7 bases are shared with TRBD1. V lost 2 bases and J lost 3; bases outside the gene matches: 1. The CDR3 spans 14 residues. Germline assignment: CDR1 MDHEN and CDR2 SYDVKM. CDR3 in DNA: TGTGCCAGCAGTTTAAGGGGGCTCTACAATGAGCAGTTCTTC. It encodes CASSLRGLYNEQFF.

This chain joins TRBV7-2 and TRBJ1-1; 12 bases line up with TRBD1. The CDR3 has 16 residues. Germline V gene sequence: CDR1 SGHTA, CDR2 FQGNSA. Trimming at V came to 3 bases and at J to 5 bases, leaving 7 bases not matched to a gene. The CDR3 nucleotides read TGTGCCAGCAGCTTGATGGGACAGGGGGCTGGGACTGAAGCTTTCTTT. Protein sequence: CASSLMGQGAGTEAFF.

The rearrangement joins TRBV10-3 to TRBJ2-3, with 8 bases that match TRBD2. With V trimmed by 8 bases and J by 0 bases, 10 bases remained unmatched. The germline gives CDR1 ENHRY, CDR2 SYGVKD. The CDR3 extends over 16 amino acids. DNA for the CDR3: TGTGCCATCGGTCGGGGCAGCGGGAGAAGCACAGATACGCAGTATTTT. Translation: CAIGRGSGRSTDTQYF.